This T cell receptor beta chain was profiled in a study of blood T cells in healthy people across ages. General study findings and limits: Versus aged donors, long-lived donors had higher diversity and more naive CD4+ cells.

The CDR3 has 16 amino acids. V lost 0 bases to trimming and J lost 4 bases, with 13 bases between them. CDR1 is LNHNV, CDR2 YYDKDF, per germline (reference sequence). Remarks on this clonotype: Its antigen is unidentified.

Then a second PCR, running roughly 7 to 11 cycles, was carried out with a sample-barcoded 5' primer and a J-beta primer mix. TCRdb re-derived calls from the 5' RACE reads in MiXCR, one entry per CDR3 protein. The sample has approximately 780,000 distinct CDR3 sequences, about 26% seen once; the top ten hold approximately 2.9%. These records were also assigned to another study, of T cells of mothers and their children. From that report: Sequencing returned over 8 million TCR beta CDR3 reads per mother and about 3 million per child.

Sequenced sample: blood. This sequence originates from a boy younger than 18 in good health. V is TRBV15 and J is TRBJ2-1; D is possibly TRBD2 (7 bases). The DNA of the CDR3 is TGTGCCACCAGCAGAGATAGGGGGGGCTCGTACAATGAGCAGTTCTTC. This codes for CATSRDRGGSYNEQFF. Filled out from reference TRBV15 and TRBJ2-1, the complete variable domain reads DAMVIQNPRYQVTQFGKPVTLSCSQTLNHNVMYWYQQKSSQAPKLLFHYYDKDFNNEADTPDNFQSRRPNTSFCFLDIRSPGLGDTAMYLCATSRDRGGSYNEQFFGPGTRLTVL.